A single sample is the source of the 24 T cell receptor beta chains below, sequenced in a study of T cells in Graves' hyperthyroidism and ophthalmopathy. The investigators amplified TCR beta CDR3 regions from RNA transcripts. Initially, a first-round RT-PCR of the TCR CDR3 employed the HTBI primer set. TCRdb used MiXCR to reprocess the multiplex PCR reads, holding one entry per CDR3 protein. The sample records hundreds of thousands of distinct CDR3 sequences, under 15% being singletons. The sample was blood. Receptor source: a woman aged 30 to 39 with Graves' hyperthyroidism.

In its sample, this clonotype was seen a few times. The rearrangement links TRBV5-6 to TRBJ1-1; no firm D call. The CDR3 runs 16 residues. Germline V gene sequence: CDR1 SGHDT, CDR2 YYEEEE. The V end lost 0 bases, the J end lost 2 bases, and 14 bases lay between the germline ends. CDR3 amino acids: CASSLGRLQHNTEAFF. The DNA for the CDR3 is TGTGCCAGCAGCTTGGGTCGGTTACAGCATAACACTGAAGCTTTCTTT. Supplemented by reference TRBV5-6 and TRBJ1-1, the full variable domain reads DAGVTQSPTHLIKTRGQQVTLRCSPKSGHDTVSWYQQALGQGPQFIFQYYEEEERQRGNFPDRFSGHQFPNYSSELNVNALLLGDSALYLCASSLGRLQHNTEAFFGQGTRLTVV.

There are a few counts of this clonotype. This may be a read error, as it is one base from a much larger clone. The CDR3 carries no conserved terminal phenylalanine or tryptophan, so it likely arises from a read error. The chain links TRBV10-3 to TRBJ2-7; D might be TRBD2 (5 bases). V lost 6 bases and J 2 bases, leaving 14 bases between the germline ends. CDR3 length: 14 residues. Germline CDR1 reads ENHRY; CDR2 reads SYGVKD. The CDR3 DNA follows: TGTGCCATCAGAAGCCAAGCGGCCACCTACGAGCAGTACCTC. It translates to CAIRSQAATYEQYL.

This clonotype came up a few times. The V gene is TRBV5-1, the J gene TRBJ2-3; possible D gene TRBD1, 5 bases. Germline lookup yields CDR1 SGHRS and CDR2 YFSETQ. The CDR3 contains 15 residues. Trimming cost V 4 bases and J 1 base, with 13 bases left between them. The CDR3 loop is CASSPRVLGTDTQYF. CDR3 DNA sequence: TGCGCCAGCAGCCCCAGGGTCCTCGGCACAGATACGCAGTATTTT. The full variable domain, completed using reference TRBV5-1 and TRBJ2-3, is KAGVTQTPRYLIKTRGQQVTLSCSPISGHRSVSWYQQTPGQGLQFLFEYFSETQRNKGNFPGRFSGRQFSNSRSEMNVSTLELGDSALYLCASSPRVLGTDTQYFGPGTRLTVL.

This chain's CDR3 is CSARVRVEEKLFF. The CDR3 coding sequence is TGCAGTGCTAGAGTACGGGTAGAGGAAAAACTGTTTTTT. V usage is TRBV20-1 and J usage is TRBJ1-4; D unresolved. V was clipped by 1 base and J by 8 bases, with 11 bases between them. CDR1 is DFQATT and CDR2 is SNEGSKA in the germline V gene (reference sequence). CDR3 length: 13 residues.

This clonotype was seen a few times. The V call is TRBV6-1, the J call TRBJ1-4; D perhaps matches TRBD1 (6 bases). The V gene's germline CDR1 is MNHNS and CDR2 SASEGT. The CDR3 is 14 amino acids. The V end was cut by 5 bases, the J end by 5 bases, with 12 bases between. CDR3 loop: CASSSRTENEKLFF. Written as DNA, the CDR3 is TGTGCCAGCAGTTCCCGGACAGAGAATGAAAAACTGTTTTTT.

The chain recombines TRBV2 with TRBJ1-5; 12 bases match TRBD1. V was pared by 5 bases and J by 3 bases, with 5 bases of the junction left unmatched. Germline loops: CDR1 SNHLY, CDR2 FYNNEI. The CDR3 is 16 amino acids. The CDR3 DNA sequence: TGTGCCAGCAGTTGGGACAGGGGGCGCGACAATCAGCCCCAGCATTTT. This gives the protein CASSWDRGRDNQPQHF.

The chain employs TRBV9 and TRBJ1-2; D unresolved. The germline gives CDR1 SGDLS, CDR2 YYNGEE. Trimming removed 1 base at V and 8 bases at J, with 12 bases between. The CDR3 sequence is 13 residues long. In DNA form, the CDR3 reads TGTGCCAGCAGCGTATCCGACCTGGGGGGCTACACCTTC. Its protein is CASSVSDLGGYTF.

This chain connects TRBV29-1 to TRBJ2-7, with D possibly being TRBD1 (5 bases). The J call may be in error: the DNA end matches TRBJ2-1 better. The CDR3 has 14 residues. Germline V gene data show CDR1 as SQVTM and CDR2 as ANQGSEA. In nucleotides, the CDR3 is TGCAGCGTTACAGGTACCTCAAGCTCCTACGAGCAGTTCTTC. It yields the protein CSVTGTSSSYEQFF.

This clonotype was observed at least ten times. The chain uses TRBV20-1 and TRBJ1-1, with 10 bases fitting TRBD1. The CDR3 extends over 13 amino acids. Germline V gene data show CDR1 as DFQATT and CDR2 as SNEGSKA (reference sequence). V dropped 5 bases and J dropped 4; count of bases not matched to a gene: 4. DNA of the CDR3: TGCAGTGCTGGACAGGGGGGCGGCACTGAAGCTTTCTTT. It specifies CSAGQGGGTEAFF.

This clonotype was seen ten or more times. The chain recombines TRBV6-2 or TRBV6-3 with TRBJ2-7; 10 positions match TRBD2. Germline values: CDR1 MNHEY, CDR2 SVGEGT. The CDR3 length is 16 residues. The V and J ends lost 2 bases and 5 bases, in that order; junction bases with no gene match: 9. CDR3 loop: CASSYNGTSEENEQYF. The CDR3 DNA sequence: TGTGCCAGCAGTTACAACGGGACTAGCGAGGAAAACGAGCAGTACTTC.

This clonotype has a count of ten or more. The chain combines TRBV7-3 with TRBJ2-1; 13 bases match TRBD2. CDR1 and CDR2 (germline): SGHTA, FQGTGA. With 0 bases clipped from V and 4 bases from J, the junction kept 12 bases outside the gene matches. The CDR3 is 20 amino acids. The CDR3 DNA follows: TGTGCCAGCAGCTTAACGGGGGCTTCGGGACTAGCGGGGACTTACAATGAGCAGTTCTTC. This translates into CASSLTGASGLAGTYNEQFF.

A remark on this clonotype: A junction end diverges from the germline sequence, so it may reflect a read error. The chain joins TRBV28 to TRBJ2-1, with D unclear. Germline CDR1 MDHEN, CDR2 SYDVKM. The CDR3 totals 12 residues. The CDR3 DNA reads as TGTGCCATCAGTGGAATTGGGGATGAGCAGTTCTTC. Encoded protein: CAISGIGDEQFF.

In this sample, this clonotype turned up once. This chain connects TRBV9 to TRBJ2-3, with 9 bases that match TRBD1. Germline lookup yields CDR1 SGDLS and CDR2 YYNGEE. This CDR3 region has 15 residues. Losses at the gene ends were 4 bases for V and 4 bases for J; bases not matched to a gene: 7. The CDR3 here is CASSPRDRVPDTQYF. The CDR3 DNA is TGTGCCAGCAGCCCCCGGGACAGGGTTCCAGATACGCAGTATTTT. The whole variable domain, remainder taken from reference TRBV9 and TRBJ2-3, is DSGVTQTPKHLITATGQRVTLRCSPRSGDLSVYWYQQSLDQGLQFLIQYYNGEERAKGNILERFSAQQFPDLHSELNLSSLELGDSALYFCASSPRDRVPDTQYFGPGTRLTVL.

The V and J genes are TRBV7-7 and TRBJ2-1, with 12 positions matching TRBD2. Per the germline V gene, CDR1 is SSHAT and CDR2 is FNYEAQ (reference sequence). V lost 5 bases to trimming and J lost 6 bases; unmatched junction nucleotides: 20. This CDR3 spans 20 amino acids. CDR3 sequence (DNA): TGTGCCAGCAGCCTCTACGGGGGGGGGACTAGCGGGTTCAAGGGCAATGAGCAGTTCTTC. As protein: CASSLYGGGTSGFKGNEQFF.

In this sample, this clonotype turned up many times. This chain connects TRBV11-3 to TRBJ2-1, with D unclear. V was cut by 5 bases and J by 11 bases, with 13 bases left in between. Per germline, CDR1 SGHNT and CDR2 YENEEA. This CDR3 comprises 12 residues. Here the CDR3 DNA reads TGTGCCAGCAGCCAAACGTCGGGTAAGCAGTTCTTC. Its protein is CASSQTSGKQFF.

The chain employs TRBV2 and TRBJ1-3; 9 positions agree with TRBD1. This CDR3 has 16 amino acids. Trimming removed 6 bases from V and 0 bases from J; junction bases left unmatched: 6. Germline V gene sequence: CDR1 SNHLY, CDR2 FYNNEI. CDR3 in amino acids: CASRLTGGDSGNTIYF. In nucleotides, the CDR3 is TGTGCCAGCAGATTAACAGGGGGCGACTCTGGAAACACCATATATTTT.

This chain links TRBV9 with TRBJ2-1; 8 nucleotides match TRBD2. The V gene end was trimmed by 0 bases and the J gene end by 10 bases; junction bases not matched to a gene: 6. The V gene's germline CDR1 is SGDLS and CDR2 YYNGEE. This CDR3 is built from 14 residues. The CDR3 DNA sequence: TGTGCCAGCAGCGTAGGCCCAGCGGGAGAAGAGCAGTTCTTC. Translation: CASSVGPAGEEQFF.

Remarks on this clonotype: At one boundary the junction diverges from the germline segment, which might be a read error. This chain links TRBV6-2 or TRBV6-3 with TRBJ2-1; 7 positions match TRBD1. Per germline, CDR1 MNHEY and CDR2 SVGEGT. The CDR3 spans 21 residues. CDR3 DNA: TGTACCAGCAGTTACTGGCCCCCGGGACAGACCCCCGAGATGCTTCACAATGAGCAGTTCTTC. It is translated as CTSSYWPPGQTPEMLHNEQFF.

This clonotype showed up just a few times. The chain is built from TRBV20-1 and TRBJ2-1, with 13 positions matching TRBD2. CDR3 length: 17 residues. The V gene's germline CDR1 is DFQATT and CDR2 SNEGSKA (reference sequence). J gave up 0 bases and V 2 bases, and 4 bases lay outside the gene matches. CDR3 nucleotides: TGCAGTGCTAGATGGGGACTAGCGGGGACCTCCTACAATGAGCAGTTCTTC. It yields the protein CSARWGLAGTSYNEQFF.

The chain is built from TRBV4-1 and TRBJ2-5; D is unclear. CDR3 length: 15 residues. Germline CDR1 reads MGHRA; CDR2 reads YSYEKL. V was trimmed by 0 bases and J by 5 bases, leaving 13 bases between them. CDR3 region: CASSQDGLGEETQYF. In DNA form, the CDR3 reads TGCGCCAGCAGCCAAGATGGTCTAGGTGAGGAGACCCAGTACTTC.

This clonotype was counted between two and nine times. This rearrangement joins TRBV20-1 to TRBJ2-1, with 13 bases identical to TRBD2. J lost 1 base, V lost 6 bases, and 6 bases had no gene match. Germline assignment: CDR1 DFQATT and CDR2 SNEGSKA (reference sequence). The CDR3 covers 16 residues. The CDR3 DNA reads as TGCAGTGCCCGGACTAGCGGGAGCCGTTCCTACAATGAGCAGTTCTTC. It is translated as CSARTSGSRSYNEQFF.

This clonotype was counted a few times. The chain uses TRBV25-1 and TRBJ2-7; TRBD2 agrees at 7 bases. The CDR3 extends over 17 amino acids. The V gene's germline CDR1 is MGHDK and CDR2 SYGVNS. V gave up 4 bases and J gave up 0 bases; unmatched junction bases: 12. CDR3 protein: CASSGYKRDDSSYEQYF. The CDR3 DNA reads as TGTGCCAGCAGTGGTTACAAGCGGGATGATAGCTCCTACGAGCAGTACTTC.

This CDR3 is CASQSGDTEAFF. The DNA of the CDR3 is TGTGCCAGCCAATCGGGGGACACTGAAGCTTTCTTT. The J gene is TRBJ1-1, the V gene TRBV6-1; maybe TRBD1 (5 bases). Germline assignment: CDR1 MNHNS and CDR2 SASEGT. Trimming shortened V by 8 bases and J by 3 bases, and 10 bases separated the two germline ends. The CDR3 totals 12 residues.

This clonotype appeared a few times. The V gene is TRBV5-1, the J gene TRBJ2-4; no definite D call. This CDR3 has 11 residues. Per the germline V gene, CDR1 is SGHRS and CDR2 is YFSETQ. Deletions cut 0 bases from V and 8 bases from J, with 3 bases between. CDR3 in DNA: TGCGCCAGCAGCTTGGGTCACATTCAGTACTTC. It codes for CASSLGHIQYF.